This T cell receptor beta chain was recorded in a study of cytotoxic CD8 clonotypes in ibrutinib-treated CLL (dated by TCRdb to about 2021). Concerning the study at large: The cohort included about 15 treatment-naive and ten to twelve relapsed/refractory patients; 17 were IGHV unmutated. Cryopreserved peripheral blood mononuclear cells were collected at three points: before therapy, at response, and at either sustained remission or disease progression. Patients were still on ibrutinib when every remission and progressive disease sample was collected. Longitudinal samples were available for about 30% of the roughly 86 trial participants. Responses were partial in about 25 patients and complete in 2; after median approximately 69 months follow-up, about 14 stayed in remission and around 12 progressed. On average, each sample had approximately 280,000 productive templates and 100,000 or so productive rearrangements. The response samples were drawn at a median of roughly twelve months into treatment, with a range of about 6 to 40 months.

The meaning of the sample's time point label: approximately eleven months on ibrutinib. Around 1.8 micrograms of genomic DNA were extracted from cryopreserved PBMCs for TCR beta library preparation. Longitudinal blood samples from CLL patients on ibrutinib monotherapy were analyzed using high-throughput TCR beta sequencing. The patients were enrolled in a single-center, open-label phase 2 trial of ibrutinib monotherapy. A MiSeq instrument was used for deep resolution sequencing, which targeted depths ranging from 1 in 1 million up to 1 in 200,000 T cells, with coverage averaging 10x for each clonotype. The immunoSEQ hsTCRB Kit was used to generate TCR beta libraries. The source study handled its data this way. Data were analyzed with ImmunoSEQ Data Assistant and ImmunoSEQ Analyzer, with V, D and J genes assigned per IMGT definitions. Clonality, which ranges from 0 to 1, was calculated as one minus the normalized Shannon entropy of productive rearrangement frequencies. Only overrepresented clonotypes making up at least 0.05% of each patient's repertoire were included in the public clonotype analysis. Thirteen age-matched healthy donor repertoires from immuneACCESS served as clonality controls. TCRdb took over this immuneACCESS table, retaining in-frame rearrangements with V and J assigned. Such tables are incomplete; in checked studies, under half of the missing clones stem from an unresolved V gene, and the remainder is unexplained. V, J and clone size were drawn from that table, and D and trimming were deduced from the DNA. Across this sample there are over 200,000 clones, with just over 70% seen only once. The leading ten clones occupy about 6.4% of the sample.

Concerning this clone: Its antigen has not been determined. No base qualities exist here, and no much larger clone lies one base off it.

Overall study outcomes, separate from this receptor: Sustained-remission and progressing patients did not have matched sampling times, and lymph node repertoires were not examined. Baseline clonality was found to be higher than that of age-matched healthy donors and was strongly correlated with circulating CD8+ T-cell counts. Public clonotypes were rare and either contracted or stayed stable during treatment, and the rise in clonality at ibrutinib response reflected the expansion of private clonotypes. An increase in clonality was observed at ibrutinib response, with clonality remaining stable during sustained remission and falling back toward baseline at progression.

The CDR3 covers 15 residues, taking in both the cysteine and the phenylalanine. The retained sequence is limited to the CDR3, 45 bases, with the frame set at the first base. The germline V gene gives CDR1 as SGHRS and CDR2 as YFSETQ. Deletion took 1 base off V and 1 base off J, with a span of 11 bases between the germline ends. The material sequenced was PBMCs, taken after 12 months of ibrutinib treatment. This receptor was taken from a human donor with chronic lymphocytic leukemia. The chain couples TRBV5-1 to TRBJ2-5; the D gene cannot be resolved reliably. The DNA reads as follows: TGCGCCAGCAGCTTGAGTTCTGGTCTCCAAGAGACCCAGTACTTC. Translated, this gives CASSLSSGLQETQYF.